A selection of T cell receptor beta chains follows, all from one sample in a study of T-cell reconstitution after alpha-beta-depleted transplantation in children. TCRdb passed the PCR reads through MiXCR, listing each CDR3 protein once. The sample includes approximately 430,000 distinct CDR3 sequences, roughly 17% of them seen just once. The input for sequencing was PBMCs, mostly from graft donor cells, taken 360 days after TCRalphabeta/CD19-depleted stem cell transplant. These receptors all come from a boy in the first two years of life who had a stem cell transplant for Wiskott-Aldrich syndrome, so the T cells may come from the graft donor. The CDR3 runs from the conserved cysteine through the conserved F or W. The D gene is left open where the match is weak. The size field is filled for only some rows; it gives once, few, many or a size class.

>many|TRBJ2-5|TRBD1|TRBV4-1
CASSFGQGGETQYF
TGCGCCAGCAGTTTCGGACAGGGGGGAGAGACCCAGTACTTC
>-|TRBJ2-7|TRBD1|TRBV25-1
CASSESHTGGGYEQYF
TGTGCCAGCAGTGAATCCCATACAGGGGGAGGCTACGAGCAGTACTTC
>-|TRBJ2-3|-|TRBV30
CAWRGLFDTQYF
TGTGCCTGGAGGGGACTCTTCGATACGCAGTATTTT
>-|TRBJ2-3|TRBD2|TRBV20-1
CSARVPSGLAGVGDTQYF
TGCAGTGCTAGAGTTCCCTCGGGACTAGCGGGAGTCGGTGATACGCAGTATTTT
>few|TRBJ2-5|-|TRBV2
CASTPDGQETQYF
TGTGCCAGCACCCCGGACGGTCAAGAGACCCAGTACTTC
>-|TRBJ2-1|-|TRBV6-2/TRBV6-3
CASSYSAYREGDNEQFF
TGTGCCAGCAGTTACTCCGCCTACAGGGAGGGAGACAATGAGCAGTTCTTC
>-|TRBJ2-7|-|TRBV2
CASSGDLSYEQYF
TGTGCCAGCAGTGGTGACTTGTCCTACGAGCAGTACTTC
>-|TRBJ2-2|-|TRBV7-9
CASSLMASFSGELFF
TGTGCCAGCAGCTTAATGGCTAGTTTCTCCGGGGAGCTGTTTTTT
>-|TRBJ2-2|-|TRBV12-3/TRBV12-4
CASSLPRELFF
TGTGCCAGCAGTCTCCCCAGGGAGCTGTTTTTT
>-|TRBJ2-2|TRBD1|TRBV12-3/TRBV12-4
CASSTKTGRTELFF
TGTGCCAGCAGTACAAAGACAGGGCGAACCGAGCTGTTTTTT
>-|TRBJ2-7|TRBD1|TRBV7-6
CASSIRQGDHEQYF
TGTGCCAGCAGCATAAGACAGGGGGACCACGAGCAGTACTTC
>many|TRBJ2-5|TRBD1|TRBV6-6
CASSWTGGAQETQYF
TGTGCCAGCAGTTGGACAGGGGGGGCCCAAGAGACCCAGTACTTC
>few|TRBJ2-7|TRBD2|TRBV12-3/TRBV12-4
CASSDLGLAGLSYEQYF
TGTGCCAGCAGCGACCTAGGCCTAGCGGGGCTCTCCTACGAGCAGTACTTC
>few|TRBJ2-7|-|TRBV24-1
CATSDSQGSRYEQYF
TGTGCCACCAGTGATTCACAGGGAAGTCGCTACGAGCAGTACTTC
>few|TRBJ2-7|-|TRBV7-2
CASSLYPKRTYEQYF
TGTGCCAGCAGCTTATACCCGAAGAGGACCTACGAGCAGTACTTC
>few|TRBJ2-5|-|TRBV14
CASSPLRGETQYF
TGTGCCAGCAGCCCACTCCGGGGGGAGACCCAGTACTTC
>-|TRBJ1-2|TRBD1|TRBV11-2
CASSFPSTGQKGYTF
TGTGCCAGCAGCTTTCCCTCGACAGGGCAGAAGGGCTACACCTTC
>-|TRBJ2-2|TRBD2|TRBV4-1
CASSHWTSGFTGELFF
TGCGCCAGCAGCCATTGGACTAGCGGTTTCACCGGGGAGCTGTTTTTT
>few|TRBJ1-2|TRBD1|TRBV30
CAWSFIGTANYGYTF
TGTGCCTGGTCTTTCATCGGGACAGCTAACTATGGCTACACCTTC
>-|TRBJ2-1|TRBD2|TRBV10-3
CAISEASGSYNEQFF
TGTGCCATCAGTGAGGCTAGCGGGAGCTACAATGAGCAGTTCTTC
>many|TRBJ2-5|TRBD2|TRBV2
CASGGVRETQYF
TGTGCCAGCGGGGGGGTTCGAGAGACCCAGTACTTC
>-|TRBJ2-7|TRBD1|TRBV5-1
CASSTRTGGTYEQYF
TGCGCCAGCAGCACCCGGACAGGCGGAACCTACGAGCAGTACTTC
>few|TRBJ2-3|TRBD2|TRBV5-5
CASSLTRGGIGTQYF
TGTGCCAGCAGCTTAACTCGCGGGGGGATAGGTACGCAGTATTTT
>-|TRBJ2-1|TRBD1|TRBV14
CASSPGPRTGRGNEQFF
TGTGCCAGCAGCCCCGGTCCCCGGACAGGGCGCGGCAATGAGCAGTTCTTC
>-|TRBJ2-5|TRBD2|TRBV7-6
CASSQSGGPIQETQYF
TGTGCCAGCAGCCAAAGCGGGGGGCCGATTCAAGAGACCCAGTACTTC
>-|TRBJ2-1|TRBD2|TRBV9
CASSRGVGGEQFF
TGTGCCAGCAGTCGGGGGGTAGGTGGAGAGCAGTTCTTC
>many|TRBJ2-6|-|TRBV5-1
CASSLSSGANVLTF
TGCGCCAGCAGCCTGAGCTCTGGGGCCAACGTCCTGACTTTC
>-|TRBJ2-7|-|TRBV20-1
CSARDPGLGEQYF
TGCAGTGCTAGAGATCCCGGACTTGGCGAGCAGTACTTC
>-|TRBJ2-5|-|TRBV20-1
CSARLGLARRETQYF
TGCAGTGCTAGACTGGGGCTAGCTCGGCGGGAGACCCAGTACTTC
>-|TRBJ2-3|-|TRBV7-2
CASSRRALVFDTQYF
TGTGCCAGCAGCCGACGGGCCCTGGTATTTGATACGCAGTATTTT
>-|TRBJ1-2|-|TRBV30
CAWSVGGGYTF
TGTGCCTGGAGTGTTGGAGGTGGCTACACCTTC
>few|TRBJ2-6|-|TRBV3-1
CASRLTGTGANVLTF
TGTGCCAGCAGGCTTACAGGGACTGGGGCCAACGTCCTGACTTTC